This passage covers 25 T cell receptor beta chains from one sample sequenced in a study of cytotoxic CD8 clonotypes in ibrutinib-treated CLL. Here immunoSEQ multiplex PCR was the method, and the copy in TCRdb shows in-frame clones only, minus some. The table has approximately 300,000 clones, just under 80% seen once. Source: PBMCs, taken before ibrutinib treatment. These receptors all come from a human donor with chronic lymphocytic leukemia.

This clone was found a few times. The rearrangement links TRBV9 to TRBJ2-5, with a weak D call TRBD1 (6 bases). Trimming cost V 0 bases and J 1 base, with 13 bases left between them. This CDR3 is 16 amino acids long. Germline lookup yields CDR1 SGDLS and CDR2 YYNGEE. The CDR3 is CASSVAAWTAQETQYF. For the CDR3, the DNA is TGTGCCAGCAGCGTAGCTGCCTGGACAGCCCAAGAGACCCAGTACTTC.

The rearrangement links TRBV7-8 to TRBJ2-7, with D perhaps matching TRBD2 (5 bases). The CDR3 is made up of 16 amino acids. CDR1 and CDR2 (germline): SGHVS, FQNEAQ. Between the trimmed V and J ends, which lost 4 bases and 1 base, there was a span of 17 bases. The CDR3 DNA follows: TGTGCCAGCAGCTCAGATATACGAGGGAAATCCTACGAGCAGTACTTC. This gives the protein CASSSDIRGKSYEQYF.

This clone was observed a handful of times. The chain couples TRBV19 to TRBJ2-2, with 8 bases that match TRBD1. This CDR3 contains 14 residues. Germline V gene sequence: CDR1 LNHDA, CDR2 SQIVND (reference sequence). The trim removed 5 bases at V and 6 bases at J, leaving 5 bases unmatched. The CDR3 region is CASSRTGIAGELFF. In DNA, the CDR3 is TGTGCCAGTAGTCGGACAGGGATCGCCGGGGAGCTGTTTTTT.

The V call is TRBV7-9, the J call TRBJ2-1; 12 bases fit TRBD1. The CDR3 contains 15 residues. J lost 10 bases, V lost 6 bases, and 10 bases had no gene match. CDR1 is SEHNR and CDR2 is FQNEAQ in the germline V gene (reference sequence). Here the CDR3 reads CASSYFGTGGFEQFF. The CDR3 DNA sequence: TGTGCCAGCAGTTACTTCGGGACAGGGGGCTTCGAGCAGTTCTTC.

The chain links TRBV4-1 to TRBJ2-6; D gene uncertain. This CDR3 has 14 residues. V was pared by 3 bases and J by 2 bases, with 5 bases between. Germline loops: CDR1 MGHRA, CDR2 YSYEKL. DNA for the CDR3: TGCGCCAGCAGCCACGCTACTGGGGCCAACGTCCTGACTTTC. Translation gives CASSHATGANVLTF.

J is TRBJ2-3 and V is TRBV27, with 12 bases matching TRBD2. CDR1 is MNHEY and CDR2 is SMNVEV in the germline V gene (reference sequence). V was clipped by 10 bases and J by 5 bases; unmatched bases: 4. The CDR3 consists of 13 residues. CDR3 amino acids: CAIRTSGIDTQYF. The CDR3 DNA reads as TGTGCCATCAGGACTAGCGGGATAGATACGCAGTATTTT.

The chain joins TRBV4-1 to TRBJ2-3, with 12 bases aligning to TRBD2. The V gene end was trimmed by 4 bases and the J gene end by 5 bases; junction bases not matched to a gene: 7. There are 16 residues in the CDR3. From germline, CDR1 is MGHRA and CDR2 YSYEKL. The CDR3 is CASSPPAGLAGDTQYF. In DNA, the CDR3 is TGCGCCAGCAGCCCCCCAGCGGGACTAGCGGGAGATACGCAGTATTTT.

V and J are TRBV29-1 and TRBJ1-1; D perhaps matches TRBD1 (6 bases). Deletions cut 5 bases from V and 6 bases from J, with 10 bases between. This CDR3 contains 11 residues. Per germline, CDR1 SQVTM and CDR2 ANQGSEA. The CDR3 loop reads CSVRQVAEAFF. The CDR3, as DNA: TGCAGCGTTCGACAGGTTGCTGAAGCTTTCTTT.

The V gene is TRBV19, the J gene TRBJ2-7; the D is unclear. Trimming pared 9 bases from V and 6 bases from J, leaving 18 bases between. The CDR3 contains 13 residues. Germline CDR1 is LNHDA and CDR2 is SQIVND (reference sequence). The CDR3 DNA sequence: TGTGCCAGCCATGATCCATGGGTTGGCGAGCAGTACTTC. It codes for CASHDPWVGEQYF.

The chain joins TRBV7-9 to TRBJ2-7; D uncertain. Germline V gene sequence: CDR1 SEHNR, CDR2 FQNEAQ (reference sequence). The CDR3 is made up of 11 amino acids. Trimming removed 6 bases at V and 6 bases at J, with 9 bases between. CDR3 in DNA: TGTGCCAGCAGGGCCGGCGTCGAGCAGTACTTC. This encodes CASRAGVEQYF.

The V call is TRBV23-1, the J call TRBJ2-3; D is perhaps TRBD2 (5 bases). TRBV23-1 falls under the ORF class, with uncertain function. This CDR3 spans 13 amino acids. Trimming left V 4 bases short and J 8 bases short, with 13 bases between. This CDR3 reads CASSPPGKGTQYF. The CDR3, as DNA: TGCGCCAGCAGTCCCCCGGGAAAGGGTACGCAGTATTTT.

CDR3 sequence reads: CASSVGLSEAIPYEQYF. CDR3 DNA: TGTGCCAGCAGCGTAGGACTATCGGAGGCGATTCCCTACGAGCAGTACTTC. This chain uses TRBV9 with TRBJ2-7; D is possibly TRBD2 (5 bases). The V end was cut by 0 bases, the J end by 2 bases, with 18 bases between. The CDR3 sequence is 17 residues long. The germline V gene encodes CDR1 SGDLS and CDR2 YYNGEE.

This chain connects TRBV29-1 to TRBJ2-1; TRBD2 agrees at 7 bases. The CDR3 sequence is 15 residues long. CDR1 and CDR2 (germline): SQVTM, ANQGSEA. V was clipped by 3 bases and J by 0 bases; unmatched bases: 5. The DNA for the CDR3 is TGCAGCGTTGAGGGCGGGAGTGCCTCCTACAATGAGCAGTTCTTC. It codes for CSVEGGSASYNEQFF.

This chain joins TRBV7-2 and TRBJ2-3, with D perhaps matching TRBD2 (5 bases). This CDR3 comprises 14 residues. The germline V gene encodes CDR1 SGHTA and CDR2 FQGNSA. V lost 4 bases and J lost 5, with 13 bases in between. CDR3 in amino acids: CASSSSTRGDTQYF. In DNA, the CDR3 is TGTGCCAGCAGCTCCTCGACCCGGGGAGATACGCAGTATTTT.

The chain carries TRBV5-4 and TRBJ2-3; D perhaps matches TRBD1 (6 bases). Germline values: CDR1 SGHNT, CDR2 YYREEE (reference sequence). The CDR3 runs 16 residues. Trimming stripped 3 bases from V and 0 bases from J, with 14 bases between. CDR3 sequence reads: CASSSGQTTSTDTQYF. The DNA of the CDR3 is TGTGCCAGCAGCTCAGGACAGACTACTAGCACAGATACGCAGTATTTT.

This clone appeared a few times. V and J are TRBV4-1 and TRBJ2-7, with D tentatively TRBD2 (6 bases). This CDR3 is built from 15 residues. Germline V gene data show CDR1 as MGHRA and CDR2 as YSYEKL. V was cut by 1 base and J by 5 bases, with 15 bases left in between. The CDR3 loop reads CASSQGTGEVDEQYF. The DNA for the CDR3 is TGCGCCAGCAGCCAAGGAACGGGAGAGGTGGACGAGCAGTACTTC.

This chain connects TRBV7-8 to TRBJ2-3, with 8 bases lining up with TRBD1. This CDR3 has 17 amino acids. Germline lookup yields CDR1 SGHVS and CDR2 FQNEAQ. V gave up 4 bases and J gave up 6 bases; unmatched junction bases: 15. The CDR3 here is CASSSYQGALGKDTQYF. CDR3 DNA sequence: TGTGCCAGCAGCTCCTACCAGGGGGCGCTGGGTAAGGATACGCAGTATTTT.

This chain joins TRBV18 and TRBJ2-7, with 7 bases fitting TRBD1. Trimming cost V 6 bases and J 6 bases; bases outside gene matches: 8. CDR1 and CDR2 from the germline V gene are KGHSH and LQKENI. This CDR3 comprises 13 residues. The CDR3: CASSPSGGFEQYF. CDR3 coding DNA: TGTGCCAGCTCCCCCTCAGGGGGATTCGAGCAGTACTTC.

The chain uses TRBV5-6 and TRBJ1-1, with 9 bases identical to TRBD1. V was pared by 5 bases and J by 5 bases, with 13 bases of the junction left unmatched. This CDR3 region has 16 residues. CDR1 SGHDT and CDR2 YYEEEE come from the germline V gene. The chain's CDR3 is CASRPDTGTGITEAFF. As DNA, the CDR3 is TGTGCCAGCAGACCTGACACCGGGACAGGGATTACTGAAGCTTTCTTT.

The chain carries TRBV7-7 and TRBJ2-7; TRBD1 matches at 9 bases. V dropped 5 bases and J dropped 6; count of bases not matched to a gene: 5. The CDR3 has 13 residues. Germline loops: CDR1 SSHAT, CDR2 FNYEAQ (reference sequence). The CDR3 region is CASSRDRVTEQYF. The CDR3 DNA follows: TGTGCCAGCAGCCGGGACAGGGTGACCGAGCAGTACTTC.

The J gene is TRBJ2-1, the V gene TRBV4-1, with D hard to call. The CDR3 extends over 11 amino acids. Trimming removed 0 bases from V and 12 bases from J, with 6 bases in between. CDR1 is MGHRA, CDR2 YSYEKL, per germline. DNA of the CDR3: TGCGCCAGCAGCCAAGAGGTAGTGCAGTTCTTC. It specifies CASSQEVVQFF.

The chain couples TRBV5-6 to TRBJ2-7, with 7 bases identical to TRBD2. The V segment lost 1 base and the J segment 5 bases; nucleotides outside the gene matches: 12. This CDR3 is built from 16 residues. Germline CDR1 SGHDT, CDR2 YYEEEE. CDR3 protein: CASSLYVWGGPDEQYF. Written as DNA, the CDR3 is TGTGCCAGCAGCTTGTACGTGTGGGGAGGGCCCGACGAGCAGTACTTC.

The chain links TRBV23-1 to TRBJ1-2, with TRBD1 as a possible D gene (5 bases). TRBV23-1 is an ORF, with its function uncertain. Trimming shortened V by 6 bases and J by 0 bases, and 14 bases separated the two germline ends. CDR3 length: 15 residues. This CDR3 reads CASRGMTEANYGYTF. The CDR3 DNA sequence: TGCGCCAGCAGGGGAATGACAGAAGCTAACTATGGCTACACCTTC.

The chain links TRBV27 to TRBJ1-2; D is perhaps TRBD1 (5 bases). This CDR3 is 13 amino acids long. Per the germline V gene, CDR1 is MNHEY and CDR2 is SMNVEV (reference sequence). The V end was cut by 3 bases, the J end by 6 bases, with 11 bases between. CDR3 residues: CASSFGGADGYTF. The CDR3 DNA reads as TGTGCCAGCAGTTTCGGCGGGGCGGATGGCTACACCTTC.

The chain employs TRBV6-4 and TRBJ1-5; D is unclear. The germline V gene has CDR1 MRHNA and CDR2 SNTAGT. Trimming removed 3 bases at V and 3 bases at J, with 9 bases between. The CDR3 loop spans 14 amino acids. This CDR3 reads CASSDRTPNQPQHF. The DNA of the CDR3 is TGTGCCAGCAGTGATCGAACGCCCAATCAGCCCCAGCATTTT.